This entry features one T cell receptor (beta chain) sequence. Its antigen is undetermined. The sample originates from a study of CD8+ T cells in alopecia areata. This sample's treatment: oral pan-JAK inhibitor, 5-10 mg twice daily. General study points: With patients, TCR sharing proved less clear than in mice, a difference possibly related to HLA. Scalp and blood samples kept many expanded lesional clones throughout tofacitinib. Tofacitinib significantly lowered scalp clonality and expanded CD8+ clones among the top 100.

This CDR3 spans 12 amino acids. CDR1 is SQVTM, CDR2 ANQGSEA, per germline. V was trimmed by 2 bases and J by 7 bases, leaving 8 bases between them. Sequencing relied on a cDNA template that was reverse transcribed from extracted RNA. Profiling relied on immunoSEQ multiplex PCR, and the TCRdb table lists in-frame clones only, not all of them. The table includes 150,000 to 200,000 clones, about three fifths detected once. The receptor comes from a human donor with alopecia areata. The sequencing used CD4+ T cells sorted from blood, collected at week 4, from a patient treated with tofacitinib. This chain links TRBV29-1 with TRBJ2-2; D is possibly TRBD2 (6 bases). CDR3 nucleotide sequence: TGCAGCGTTGAACGGACTAACGGGGAGCTGTTTTTT. Its protein product is CSVERTNGELFF.